Sequencing of this TCR beta chain was carried out in a study of blood T cell repertoires in COVID-19. About the study: Material from acute and convalescent COVID-19 was sourced from the United States, Italy and Spain. Nucleic acid was either cDNA or gDNA, and it came from T cells, B-cell-depleted T cells, or PBMCs.

Germline CDR1 is MNHNY and CDR2 is SVGAGI (reference sequence). The ends lost 7 bases at V and 0 bases at J; junction bases unmatched: 0. The length of the CDR3 is 13 residues. Original analysis: Reference gene primer amplification gave nucleated cell count estimates. The repertoire was sequenced with immunoSEQ multiplex PCR; TCRdb's copy has only in-frame clones and lacks some. That table is the source of V, J and clone size, and D and trimming were worked out from the DNA. The repertoire holds 210,000 or so clones, about 90% seen once, with roughly 2% in the top ten. This chain joins TRBV6-6 and TRBJ1-3; 7 bases map to TRBD1. The source of this sequence is a woman between 50 and 59 years old with acute or convalescent COVID-19. What was sequenced was peripheral blood. CDR3 sequence (DNA): TGTGCCAGCACAGGGGGCTCTGGAAACACCATATATTTT. Its protein product is CASTGGSGNTIYF.